This entry lists 26 T cell receptor beta chains sequenced from one sample in a study of control samples from healthy donors and cancer patients (dated by TCRdb to about 2020). Library preparation employed the immunoSEQ multiplex PCR assay. The immuneACCESS repertoire file appears here via TCRdb, limited to in-frame rearrangements. These files lack a portion of the clones; in checked studies, under half of the deficit traces to unresolved V genes, and the cause of the others is not known. This sample holds more than 50,000 clones; approximately 85% were observed only once. Roughly 3.8% of the sample belongs to the ten largest clones. Sequencing was carried out using blood. Source of these receptors: a man in his fifties in good health.

This sequence joins TRBV28 and TRBJ1-2; possible D gene TRBD1, 5 bases. Per germline, CDR1 MDHEN and CDR2 SYDVKM. This CDR3 has 14 residues. V lost 1 base and J 8 bases, leaving 14 bases between the germline ends. CDR3 nucleotide sequence: TGTGCCAGCAGTTTATTTAGGGGCGCGGAGGGCTACACCTTC. Amino acid sequence: CASSLFRGAEGYTF.

The V and J genes are TRBV28 and TRBJ1-2; D gene ambiguous. CDR3 length: 12 amino acids. From germline, CDR1 is MDHEN and CDR2 SYDVKM. V gave up 6 bases and J gave up 4 bases, with 9 bases separating them. The CDR3 DNA follows: TGTGCCAGCAGCCCTGGAGTCTATGGCTACACCTTC. It codes for CASSPGVYGYTF.

This clone was seen once. This rearrangement joins TRBV28 to TRBJ1-4; no clear D gene. Trimming removed 4 bases from V and 1 base from J, with 13 bases in between. Germline V gives CDR1 MDHEN, CDR2 SYDVKM. This CDR3 is built from 16 residues. The CDR3 region has the DNA TGTGCCAGCAGTTCCCAAACGGGGATAACTAATGAAAAACTGTTTTTT. Protein: CASSSQTGITNEKLFF.

V gene TRBV2 combines with J gene TRBJ2-6; unclear D gene. V was shortened by 3 bases and J by 0 bases, with 3 bases between the two germline ends. The CDR3 extends over 14 amino acids. CDR1 and CDR2 from the germline V gene are SNHLY and FYNNEI. The CDR3 region is CASSDSSGANVLTF. The DNA of the CDR3 is TGTGCCAGCAGTGACAGCTCTGGGGCCAACGTCCTGACTTTC.

The CDR3 DNA is TGTGCCAGTAGGCCGGCCGGGGGGAACATTCAGTACTTC. Encoded protein: CASRPAGGNIQYF. The rearrangement uses TRBV19 and TRBJ2-4; 7 bases agree with TRBD2. The CDR3 has 13 amino acids. Unmatched junction bases numbered 6, after V lost 6 bases and J lost 7 bases. Germline V CDR1 and CDR2: LNHDA, SQIVND (reference sequence).

This clone was seen only once. The chain recombines TRBV28 with TRBJ1-1; D possibly corresponds to TRBD1 (6 bases). Trimming took 2 bases from V and 1 from J, leaving 17 bases between them. Germline-derived CDR1 and CDR2 are MDHEN and SYDVKM. The CDR3 is 17 amino acids. Here the CDR3 reads CASSLGGGPEGNTEAFF. CDR3 DNA: TGTGCCAGCAGTTTAGGAGGGGGGCCAGAGGGGAACACTGAAGCTTTCTTT.

The V gene is TRBV7-9, the J gene TRBJ2-1; D is uncertain. Germline values: CDR1 SEHNR, CDR2 FQNEAQ (reference sequence). The CDR3 covers 15 residues. The ends were cut back, 0 bases at V and 2 bases at J, with 8 bases in the middle. The CDR3 bases are TGTGCCAGCAGCTTAGCAACCTGGGCCTACAATGAGCAGTTCTTC. Translated: CASSLATWAYNEQFF.

The chain recombines TRBV11-3 with TRBJ1-4; no firm D call. The CDR3 length is 15 residues. Germline CDR1 is SGHNT and CDR2 is YENEEA. V shed 1 base and J shed 7 bases, with 13 bases lying between them. The CDR3 loop is CASSLGGGMGEKLFF. The CDR3 DNA is TGTGCCAGCAGCTTAGGAGGAGGGATGGGTGAAAAACTGTTTTTT.

The chain has TRBV14 and TRBJ2-7, with TRBD2 matching over 7 bases. J lost 1 base, V lost 4 bases, and 10 bases had no gene match. This CDR3 region has 16 residues. Germline V CDR1 and CDR2: SGHDN, FVKESK. The CDR3 region is CASSPGRAETSYEQYF. The CDR3 DNA is TGTGCCAGCAGCCCTGGGAGGGCGGAAACTTCCTACGAGCAGTACTTC. Complete variable domain (other parts from reference TRBV14 and TRBJ2-7): EAGVTQFPSHSVIEKGQTVTLRCDPISGHDNLYWYRRVMGKEIKFLLHFVKESKQDESGMPNNRFLAERTGGTYSTLKVQPAELEDSGVYFCASSPGRAETSYEQYFGPGTRLTVT.

The rearrangement joins TRBV28 to TRBJ1-1, with D possibly being TRBD1 (5 bases). CDR3 length equals 17 residues. Germline CDR1 and CDR2: MDHEN and SYDVKM. Deletions cut 5 bases from V and 0 bases from J, with 19 bases between. CDR3 DNA: TGTGCCAGCAGTAACTACCCCCGACAGTTCATGAACACTGAAGCTTTCTTT. Residues: CASSNYPRQFMNTEAFF. The complete variable domain, with remaining parts taken from reference TRBV28 and TRBJ1-1, reads DVKVTQSSRYLVKRTGEKVFLECVQDMDHENMFWYRQDPGLGLRLIYFSYDVKMKEKGDIPEGYSVSREKKERFSLILESASTNQTSMYLCASSNYPRQFMNTEAFFGQGTRLTVV.

The chain links TRBV19 to TRBJ2-2; D is unresolved. Germline V CDR1 and CDR2: LNHDA, SQIVND (reference sequence). The ends were cut back, 3 bases at V and 1 base at J, with 6 bases in the middle. The CDR3 has 14 amino acids. The CDR3 sequence is CASSISQNTGELFF. Written as DNA, the CDR3 is TGTGCCAGTAGTATCTCACAGAACACCGGGGAGCTGTTTTTT.

The chain employs TRBV28 and TRBJ1-1; 8 bases align to TRBD1. There are 15 residues in the CDR3. V was pared by 3 bases and J by 5 bases, with 8 bases of the junction left unmatched. Germline V gene sequence: CDR1 MDHEN, CDR2 SYDVKM. This chain's CDR3 is CASSFQGAGSTEAFF. The CDR3, as DNA: TGTGCCAGCAGTTTCCAGGGGGCGGGTAGTACTGAAGCTTTCTTT.

This chain links TRBV9 with TRBJ1-2; 10 bases line up with TRBD1. V was pared by 4 bases and J by 7 bases, with 13 bases of the junction left unmatched. The CDR3 covers 16 residues. CDR1 is SGDLS and CDR2 is YYNGEE in the germline V gene. CDR3 amino acids: CASSSTRDRGPRGYTF. CDR3 DNA: TGTGCCAGCAGCTCAACCCGGGACAGGGGTCCGCGTGGCTACACCTTC.

The chain couples TRBV5-4 to TRBJ2-3; 9 bases match TRBD1. J lost 6 bases, V lost 5 bases, and 10 bases had no gene match. CDR3 length: 15 amino acids. CDR1 is SGHNT and CDR2 is YYREEE in the germline V gene (reference sequence). In DNA, the CDR3 is TGTGCCAGCAGACTGGACCGGACAGGGGTCGATACGCAGTATTTT. It is translated as CASRLDRTGVDTQYF.

The rearrangement uses TRBV7-8 and TRBJ2-1; weak D call: TRBD2 (6 bases). CDR1 and CDR2 from the germline V gene are SGHVS and FQNEAQ. Trimming stripped 5 bases from V and 8 bases from J, with 13 bases between. This CDR3 is 13 amino acids long. In DNA, the CDR3 is TGTGCCAGCAGCCCCCCCAGGGAGGATGAGCAGTTCTTC. Amino acids: CASSPPREDEQFF.

This clone has more than one count but fewer than ten. The J gene is TRBJ1-3, the V gene TRBV7-9; maybe TRBD1 (5 bases). The CDR3 consists of 15 residues. Trimming stripped 3 bases from V and 4 bases from J, with 13 bases between. Germline V gene data show CDR1 as SEHNR and CDR2 as FQNEAQ (reference sequence). DNA for the CDR3: TGTGCCAGCAGCTTGGTAGGAGGGGACGGAAACACCATATATTTT. The encoded protein is CASSLVGGDGNTIYF.

The chain carries TRBV9 and TRBJ2-1; 9 bases are a match to TRBD2. Trimming at V came to 4 bases and at J to 12 bases, leaving 11 bases not matched to a gene. The CDR3 covers 14 residues. Germline lookup yields CDR1 SGDLS and CDR2 YYNGEE. The CDR3: CASSSRTSAGGQFF. CDR3 in DNA: TGTGCCAGCAGCTCCCGGACTAGCGCGGGGGGGCAGTTCTTC.

This sequence joins TRBV18 and TRBJ1-2; D gene uncertain. In germline, CDR1 is KGHSH, CDR2 LQKENI. Between the trimmed V and J ends, which lost 3 bases and 4 bases, there was a span of 9 bases. The CDR3 sequence is 13 residues long. The CDR3 spells CASSPVESYGYTF. CDR3 DNA sequence: TGTGCCAGCTCACCGGTAGAGAGCTATGGCTACACCTTC.

J is TRBJ2-3 and V is TRBV6-5; TRBD2 might be the D (6 bases). Trimming took 2 bases from V and 3 from J, leaving 15 bases between them. Germline CDR1 reads MNHEY; CDR2 reads SVGAGI. This CDR3 spans 16 amino acids. CDR3: CASSYPSGGRTDTQYF. CDR3 nucleotides: TGTGCCAGCAGTTACCCCTCCGGGGGACGGACAGATACGCAGTATTTT.

The V gene is TRBV7-3, the J gene TRBJ2-3; the D is unclear. Per the germline V gene, CDR1 is SGHTA and CDR2 is FQGTGA. The CDR3 spans 13 residues. With 5 bases removed from V and 0 bases from J, the gap between germline ends came to 6 bases. CDR3 coding DNA: TGTGCCAGCAGCGACGGTAGCACAGATACGCAGTATTTT. Protein product: CASSDGSTDTQYF.

The chain has TRBV18 and TRBJ2-1, with D possibly TRBD2 on 5 matching bases. The germline gives CDR1 KGHSH, CDR2 LQKENI. V dropped 0 bases and J dropped 1 base, with 13 bases sitting between them. There are 17 residues in the CDR3. The CDR3 is CASSPPWATGSYNEQFF. As DNA, the CDR3 is TGTGCCAGCTCACCACCTTGGGCAACGGGATCCTACAATGAGCAGTTCTTC. Combining the CDR3 with reference TRBV18 and TRBJ2-1 gives the whole variable domain NAGVMQNPRHLVRRRGQEARLRCSPMKGHSHVYWYRQLPEEGLKFMVYLQKENIIDESGMPKERFSAEFPKEGPSILRIQQVVRGDSAAYFCASSPPWATGSYNEQFFGPGTRLTVL.

The CDR3 DNA reads TGTGCCAGTTTCAGCCGGGACAGTTTCACGGAAGCTTTCTTT. It yields the protein CASFSRDSFTEAFF. This rearrangement joins TRBV11-3 to TRBJ1-1, with TRBD1 matching over 7 bases. Per the germline V gene, CDR1 is SGHNT and CDR2 is YENEEA. The ends lost 9 bases at V and 8 bases at J; junction bases unmatched: 15. This CDR3 comprises 14 residues.

The gene calls are TRBV3-1 (or the pseudogene TRBV3-2) and TRBJ1-2; 7 nucleotides match TRBD1. The germline CDR1 and CDR2 sequences are LGHDT and YNNKEL (reference sequence). V lost 1 base to trimming and J lost 7 bases; unmatched junction nucleotides: 6. The CDR3 totals 14 residues. The CDR3 nucleotides are TGTGCCAGCAGCCAAGGACAGGGAGTCTCTGGCTACACCTTC. It is translated as CASSQGQGVSGYTF.

V is TRBV18 and J is TRBJ1-1; D is undetermined. The V gene's germline CDR1 is KGHSH and CDR2 LQKENI. Deletions cut 2 bases from V and 2 bases from J, with 3 bases between. CDR3 length: 12 residues. The CDR3 DNA reads as TGTGCCAGCTCACCAGAAAACACTGAAGCTTTCTTT. As protein: CASSPENTEAFF.

J is TRBJ1-2 and V is TRBV7-8; D is perhaps TRBD1 (5 bases). The CDR3 length is 12 residues. Germline CDR1 and CDR2: SGHVS and FQNEAQ. V lost 5 bases and J 7 bases, leaving 11 bases between the germline ends. The CDR3: CASSPFGGGYTF. CDR3 DNA sequence: TGTGCCAGCAGCCCATTCGGGGGTGGCTACACCTTC.

This clone came up once. The rearrangement joins TRBV30 to TRBJ2-2; D remains unclear. V lost 5 bases to trimming and J lost 0 bases, with 10 bases between them. Germline lookup yields CDR1 GTSNPN and CDR2 SVGIG (reference sequence). CDR3 length equals 14 residues. CDR3 in DNA: TGTGCCTGGCTAGGTTTCGCGAACACCGGGGAGCTGTTTTTT. This codes for CAWLGFANTGELFF. Full variable domain (missing parts from reference TRBV30 and TRBJ2-2): SQTIHQWPATLVQPVGSPLSLECTVEGTSNPNLYWYRQAAGRGLQLLFYSVGIGQISSEVPQNLSASRPQDRQFILSSKKLLLSDSGFYLCAWLGFANTGELFFGEGSRLTVL.